The clone carrying this T cell receptor (beta chain) was counted only a few times. Its target is unknown. Genomic DNA templated the TCR beta VDJ and CDR3 profiling. TCRdb re-derived calls from the reads in MiXCR, one entry per CDR3 protein. Among under 350,000 distinct CDR3 sequences listed, approximately 55% were seen once. V dropped 5 bases and J dropped 5 bases, with 10 bases sitting between them. The CDR3 has 12 residues. Germline V gives CDR1 SGHVS, CDR2 FNYEAQ. This record belongs to a study of CD8+CD57+ T cells in acquired aplastic anemia. Study-wide results and caveats: Some 31 shared CD8+ CDR3s appeared highly expressed within patients' immunodominant clones.

The chain couples TRBV7-6 to TRBJ2-7; D is possibly TRBD1 (6 bases). The TCR sequence derives from a human donor with severe aplastic anemia or a healthy control (not recorded which). Specimen: sorted CD4+, CD8+, or CD8+CD57+ T cells (not recorded which) from PBMCs. The chain's CDR3 is CASSPGQNEQYF. The DNA of the CDR3 is TGTGCCAGCAGCCCTGGACAGAACGAGCAGTACTTC. Drawing the rest from reference TRBV7-6 and TRBJ2-7, the complete variable domain is GAGVSQSPRYKVTKRGQDVALRCDPISGHVSLYWYRQALGQGPEFLTYFNYEAQQDKSGLPNDRFSAERPEGSISTLTIQRTEQRDSAMYRCASSPGQNEQYFGPGTRLTVT.